This passage covers 21 T cell receptor beta chains from one sample sequenced in a study of early T cells in non-severe SARS-CoV-2 infection. Each CDR3 protein gets one entry after TCRdb re-called the 5' RACE reads with MiXCR. Of approximately 110,000 distinct CDR3 sequences in the sample, 15% are singletons; the top ten hold 20% to 25%. Sequencing was carried out using whole blood. These receptors all come from an adult who was a healthcare worker with PCR-confirmed SARS-CoV-2 infection or an uninfected control (not recorded which).

This clonotype turned up a few times. This sequence joins TRBV19 and TRBJ2-1, with 10 bases that match TRBD2. V was pared by 5 bases and J by 3 bases, with 4 bases of the junction left unmatched. The CDR3 is 15 amino acids. Per the germline V gene, CDR1 is LNHDA and CDR2 is SQIVND (reference sequence). CDR3 DNA sequence: TGTGCCAGTAGTCCGGTAGCGGGGGGCTACAATGAGCAGTTCTTC. Protein: CASSPVAGGYNEQFF.

This clonotype turned up a few times. In nucleotides, the CDR3 is TGTGCCAGCAGTAAGGACGGTCTAAATTCACCCCTCCACTTT. It is translated as CASSKDGLNSPLHF. The gene calls are TRBV6-5 and TRBJ1-6; D unresolved. Between the trimmed V and J ends, which lost 5 bases and 7 bases, there was a span of 12 bases. The CDR3 runs 14 residues. Germline values: CDR1 MNHEY, CDR2 SVGAGI.

There are a few counts of this clonotype. The chain carries TRBV4-1 and TRBJ1-1; no definite D call. Germline lookup yields CDR1 MGHRA and CDR2 YSYEKL. V was shortened by 0 bases and J by 1 base, with 12 bases between the two germline ends. The CDR3 is 16 residues long. The CDR3 DNA reads as TGCGCCAGCAGCCAAGATGCCCGCAGGAGGAACACTGAAGCTTTCTTT. Amino acids: CASSQDARRRNTEAFF.

This clonotype has only a few counts. CDR3 DNA sequence: TGTGCCAGCAGCATTGCCCGGGACAGCTTCTATGGCTACACCTTC. Encoded protein: CASSIARDSFYGYTF. The chain carries TRBV7-9 and TRBJ1-2; TRBD1 matches 7 bases. CDR1 and CDR2 (germline): SEHNR, FQNEAQ (reference sequence). Trimming at V came to 5 bases and at J to 4 bases, leaving 10 bases not matched to a gene. CDR3 length equals 15 residues.

This clonotype was seen only a few times. The CDR3 region has the DNA TGTGCCAGCAGTTTCGGGGGCGATCAGCCCCAGCATTTT. The encoded protein is CASSFGGDQPQHF. The genes are TRBV27 and TRBJ1-5; possibly TRBD1 for D (6 bases). Germline V gene data show CDR1 as MNHEY and CDR2 as SMNVEV (reference sequence). This CDR3 contains 13 residues. Trimming took 3 bases from V and 5 from J, leaving 8 bases between them.

This clonotype was picked up many times. The chain recombines TRBV12-3 or TRBV12-4 with TRBJ2-1; no clear D gene. CDR3 length: 13 amino acids. V lost 5 bases, J lost 10 bases, and 15 bases lay in between. CDR3 loop: CASSRNPLLEQFF. CDR3 nucleotide sequence: TGTGCCAGCAGTCGTAACCCCCTCTTGGAGCAGTTCTTC.

This clonotype has more than one count but fewer than ten. The chain carries TRBV4-2 and TRBJ1-6, with TRBD1 matching 8 bases. Germline V CDR1 and CDR2: LGHNA, YNFKEQ. This CDR3 is 17 amino acids long. Trimming at V came to 4 bases and at J to 6 bases, leaving 11 bases not matched to a gene. CDR3 loop: CASSLIGQGQLNSPLHF. The CDR3 DNA sequence: TGTGCCAGCAGCCTCATCGGACAGGGACAACTTAATTCACCCCTCCACTTT.

This clonotype was counted only a few times. The chain joins TRBV5-1 to TRBJ2-7; TRBD1 matches at 7 bases. The V gene's germline CDR1 is SGHRS and CDR2 YFSETQ. J gave up 2 bases and V 7 bases, and 6 bases lay outside the gene matches. The CDR3 length is 13 residues. The DNA of the CDR3 is TGCGCCAGCCGACAGGGCGGCCCCTACGAGCAGTACTTC. This codes for CASRQGGPYEQYF. Filled out from reference TRBV5-1 and TRBJ2-7, the complete variable domain reads KAGVTQTPRYLIKTRGQQVTLSCSPISGHRSVSWYQQTPGQGLQFLFEYFSETQRNKGNFPGRFSGRQFSNSRSEMNVSTLELGDSALYLCASRQGGPYEQYFGPGTRLTVT.

This clonotype has more than one count but fewer than ten. The chain couples TRBV11-2 to TRBJ1-2; 8 bases fit TRBD1. The V segment lost 5 bases and the J segment 4 bases; nucleotides outside the gene matches: 9. CDR3 size: 15 residues. Per the germline V gene, CDR1 is SGHAT and CDR2 is FQNNGV. The CDR3 is CASSEGQGWSYGYTF. Here the CDR3 DNA reads TGTGCCAGCAGCGAAGGACAGGGATGGAGCTATGGCTACACCTTC.

This clonotype has ten or more counts. V gene TRBV29-1 combines with J gene TRBJ1-1; weak D call: TRBD1 (5 bases). V dropped 6 bases and J dropped 0 bases, with 11 bases sitting between them. This CDR3 has 13 residues. Per the germline V gene, CDR1 is SQVTM and CDR2 is ANQGSEA. CDR3 DNA sequence: TGCAGCGTCTACAGGCCCCTGAACACTGAAGCTTTCTTT. Amino acids: CSVYRPLNTEAFF.

The rearrangement links TRBV2 to TRBJ1-2; TRBD1 agrees at 7 bases. After removal of 6 bases from V and 3 bases from J, the junction contained 10 bases not matched to a gene. Germline-derived CDR1 and CDR2 are SNHLY and FYNNEI. The CDR3 has 15 residues. CDR3 sequence reads: CASRRGQRTYYGYTF. For the CDR3, the DNA is TGTGCCAGCAGGAGGGGACAGAGAACCTACTATGGCTACACCTTC.

The gene calls are TRBV7-9 and TRBJ1-6, with D hard to call. Germline CDR1 reads SEHNR; CDR2 reads FQNEAQ (reference sequence). There are 14 residues in the CDR3. Trimming took 3 bases from V and 9 from J, leaving 12 bases between them. CDR3 bases: TGTGCCAGCAGCTTTGGCCAGGTCAGTTCACCCCTCCACTTT. Protein product: CASSFGQVSSPLHF.

In this sample, this clonotype turned up a few times. This chain joins TRBV10-3 and TRBJ2-5; D call uncertain. CDR3 length equals 12 residues. Deletions cut 4 bases from V and 1 base from J, with 4 bases between. Germline assignment: CDR1 ENHRY and CDR2 SYGVKD. For the CDR3, the DNA is TGTGCCATCAGTGTTAGCCAAGAGACCCAGTACTTC. Translating gives CAISVSQETQYF.

This clonotype was picked up a small number of times. V gene TRBV3-1 combines with J gene TRBJ1-5; tentative D call: TRBD1 (6 bases). The germline V gene has CDR1 LGHDT and CDR2 YNNKEL (reference sequence). V was shortened by 3 bases and J by 7 bases, with 16 bases between the two germline ends. This CDR3 comprises 15 residues. The CDR3 nucleotides read TGTGCCAGCAGCCAGATGGGACATGCCGGCCAGCCCCAGCATTTT. The encoded protein is CASSQMGHAGQPQHF.

The gene calls are TRBV6-6 and TRBJ2-2; 7 bases agree with TRBD2. The germline gives CDR1 MNHNY, CDR2 SVGAGI (reference sequence). This CDR3 is built from 13 residues. J was trimmed by 5 bases and V by 7 bases; bases with no gene match: 4. CDR3 region: CASKEGGTGELFF. In DNA, the CDR3 is TGTGCCAGCAAAGAGGGAGGGACCGGGGAGCTGTTTTTT.

This clonotype was seen a handful of times. The chain couples TRBV19 to TRBJ1-5; 8 nucleotides align to TRBD1. From germline, CDR1 is LNHDA and CDR2 SQIVND (reference sequence). The CDR3 covers 13 residues. The V segment lost 9 bases and the J segment 4 bases; nucleotides outside the gene matches: 5. The chain's CDR3 is CASGTGGNQPQHF. CDR3 nucleotide sequence: TGTGCCAGCGGGACAGGAGGTAATCAGCCCCAGCATTTT.

Concerning this clonotype: One end of the junction does not line up with germline, which may come from a read error. The V and J genes are TRBV5-1 and TRBJ2-2; TRBD1 is a possible D gene (5 bases). Per germline, CDR1 SGHRS and CDR2 YFSETQ. The CDR3 contains 14 residues. CDR3 residues: CASSQTENSGELFF. The CDR3, as DNA: TGCGCCAGCAGCCAGACAGAGAACTCCGGGGAGCTGTTTTTT.

This clonotype occurred many times. V and J are TRBV6-6 and TRBJ1-1; a possible D gene is TRBD1 (5 bases). Deletions cut 5 bases from V and 5 bases from J, with 21 bases between. CDR3 length equals 16 residues. Germline CDR1 MNHNY, CDR2 SVGAGI (reference sequence). The CDR3 DNA reads TGTGCCAGCAGTCATACGGGAAGTCAGGGAAGAACTGAAGCTTTCTTT. Translation: CASSHTGSQGRTEAFF.

The chain joins TRBV19 to TRBJ2-3; D may be TRBD2 (5 bases). Germline V gives CDR1 LNHDA, CDR2 SQIVND (reference sequence). Trimming took 2 bases from V and 0 from J, leaving 6 bases between them. The CDR3 is 14 residues long. The CDR3 sequence is CASSISGSTDTQYF. The CDR3 DNA is TGTGCCAGTAGTATATCGGGGAGCACAGATACGCAGTATTTT. The full variable domain, rest sourced from reference TRBV19 and TRBJ2-3, is DGGITQSPKYLFRKEGQNVTLSCEQNLNHDAMYWYRQDPGQGLRLIYYSQIVNDFQKGDIAEGYSVSREKKESFPLTVTSAQKNPTAFYLCASSISGSTDTQYFGPGTRLTVL.

This clonotype was observed a few times. V is TRBV3-1 and J is TRBJ2-5, with D unresolved. The CDR3 runs to 14 residues. Trimming cost V 3 bases and J 5 bases, with 13 bases left between them. The germline gives CDR1 LGHDT, CDR2 YNNKEL (reference sequence). The CDR3 protein is CASSHPLSVETQYF. As DNA, the CDR3 is TGTGCCAGCAGCCACCCCTTAAGCGTGGAGACCCAGTACTTC.

The chain recombines TRBV7-3 with TRBJ2-1, with D maybe TRBD1 (5 bases). The CDR3 is 13 residues long. Trimming stripped 8 bases from V and 4 bases from J, with 12 bases between. CDR1 is SGHTA and CDR2 is FQGTGA in the germline V gene. CDR3: CASSQNRYNEQFF. As DNA, the CDR3 is TGTGCCAGCTCACAAAACAGGTACAATGAGCAGTTCTTC.